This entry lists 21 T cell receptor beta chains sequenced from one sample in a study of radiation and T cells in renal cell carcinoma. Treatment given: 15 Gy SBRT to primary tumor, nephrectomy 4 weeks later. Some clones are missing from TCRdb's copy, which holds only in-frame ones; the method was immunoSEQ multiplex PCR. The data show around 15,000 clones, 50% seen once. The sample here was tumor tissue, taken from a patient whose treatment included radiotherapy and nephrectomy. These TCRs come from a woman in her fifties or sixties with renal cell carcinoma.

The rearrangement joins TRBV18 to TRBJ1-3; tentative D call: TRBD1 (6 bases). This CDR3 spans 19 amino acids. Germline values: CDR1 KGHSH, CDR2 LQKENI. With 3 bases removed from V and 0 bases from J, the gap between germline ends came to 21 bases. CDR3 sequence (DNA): TGTGCCAGCTCACCTCCGGGACAACTACTTAAACGCTCTGGAAACACCATATATTTT. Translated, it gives CASSPPGQLLKRSGNTIYF.

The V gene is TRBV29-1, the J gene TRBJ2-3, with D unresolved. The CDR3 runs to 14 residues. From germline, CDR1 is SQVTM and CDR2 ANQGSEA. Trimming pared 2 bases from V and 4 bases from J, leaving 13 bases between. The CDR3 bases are TGCAGCGTTGAATTGGGATCCCCCCCAGATACGCAGTATTTT. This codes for CSVELGSPPDTQYF.

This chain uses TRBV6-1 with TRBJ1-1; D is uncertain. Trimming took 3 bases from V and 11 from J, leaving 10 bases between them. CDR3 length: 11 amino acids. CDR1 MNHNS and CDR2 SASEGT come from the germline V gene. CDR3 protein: CASSDLGGAFF. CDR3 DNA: TGTGCCAGCAGTGACTTAGGAGGGGCTTTCTTT.

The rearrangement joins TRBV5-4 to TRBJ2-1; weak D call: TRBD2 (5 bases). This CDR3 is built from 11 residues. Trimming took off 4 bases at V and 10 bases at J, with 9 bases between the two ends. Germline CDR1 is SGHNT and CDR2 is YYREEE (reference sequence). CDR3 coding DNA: TGTGCCAGCAGCCAACTAGGAGAGCAGTTCTTC. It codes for CASSQLGEQFF.

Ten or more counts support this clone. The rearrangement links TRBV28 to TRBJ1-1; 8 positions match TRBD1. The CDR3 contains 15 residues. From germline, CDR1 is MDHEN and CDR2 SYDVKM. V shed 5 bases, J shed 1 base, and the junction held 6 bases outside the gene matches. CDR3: CASSPGQGGNTEAFF. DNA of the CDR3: TGTGCCAGCAGTCCCGGACAGGGTGGGAACACTGAAGCTTTCTTT.

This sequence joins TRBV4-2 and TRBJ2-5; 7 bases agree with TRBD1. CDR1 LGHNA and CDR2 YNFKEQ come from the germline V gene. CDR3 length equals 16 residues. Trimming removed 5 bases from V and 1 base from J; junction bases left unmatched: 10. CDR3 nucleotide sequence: TGTGCCAGCAGCTTGGTAATAGCAGGGGGCCAAGAGACCCAGTACTTC. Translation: CASSLVIAGGQETQYF.

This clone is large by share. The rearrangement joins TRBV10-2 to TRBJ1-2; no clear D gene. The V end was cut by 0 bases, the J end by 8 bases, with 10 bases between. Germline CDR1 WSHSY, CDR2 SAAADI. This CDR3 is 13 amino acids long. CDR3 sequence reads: CASSESAFWGYTF. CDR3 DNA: TGCGCCAGCAGTGAGTCGGCATTCTGGGGCTACACCTTC.

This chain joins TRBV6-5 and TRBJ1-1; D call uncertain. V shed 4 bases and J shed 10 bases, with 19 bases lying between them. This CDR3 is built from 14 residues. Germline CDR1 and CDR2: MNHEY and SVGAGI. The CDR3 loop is CASSSSNIDTRAFF. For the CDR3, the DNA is TGTGCCAGCAGTTCCAGCAACATTGACACAAGAGCTTTCTTT.

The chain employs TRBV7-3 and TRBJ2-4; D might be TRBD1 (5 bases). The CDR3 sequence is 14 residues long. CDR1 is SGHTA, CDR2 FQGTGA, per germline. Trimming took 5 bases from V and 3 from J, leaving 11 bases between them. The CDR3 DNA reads TGTGCCAGCAGCCCAGGGCCGGGCAAAAACATTCAGTACTTC. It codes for CASSPGPGKNIQYF.

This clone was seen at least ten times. This CDR3 is CASSLALAGVDTQYF. The CDR3 region has the DNA TGTGCCAGCAGCTTGGCCCTAGCGGGAGTAGATACGCAGTATTTT. This chain connects TRBV5-5 to TRBJ2-3; 10 positions match TRBD2. The V and J ends lost 0 bases and 5 bases, in that order; junction bases with no gene match: 3. Germline assignment: CDR1 SGHKS and CDR2 YYEKEE (reference sequence). The CDR3 sequence is 15 residues long.

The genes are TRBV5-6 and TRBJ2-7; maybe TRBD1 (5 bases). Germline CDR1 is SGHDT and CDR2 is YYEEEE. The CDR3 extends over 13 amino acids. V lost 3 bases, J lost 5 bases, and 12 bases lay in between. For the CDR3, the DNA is TGTGCCAGCAGCTACCAATACAGGAACGAGCAGTACTTC. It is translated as CASSYQYRNEQYF.

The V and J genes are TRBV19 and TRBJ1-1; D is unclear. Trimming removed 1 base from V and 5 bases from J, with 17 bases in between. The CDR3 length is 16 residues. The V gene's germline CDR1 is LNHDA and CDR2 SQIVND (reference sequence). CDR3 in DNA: TGTGCCAGTAGTATAGGGCTCGGTGCGCTGGAGACTGAAGCTTTCTTT. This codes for CASSIGLGALETEAFF.

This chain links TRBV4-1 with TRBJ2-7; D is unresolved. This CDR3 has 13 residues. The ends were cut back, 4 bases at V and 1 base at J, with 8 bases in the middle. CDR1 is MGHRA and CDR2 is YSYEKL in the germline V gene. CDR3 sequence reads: CASSPSESYEQYF. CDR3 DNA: TGCGCCAGCAGCCCAAGCGAATCCTACGAGCAGTACTTC.

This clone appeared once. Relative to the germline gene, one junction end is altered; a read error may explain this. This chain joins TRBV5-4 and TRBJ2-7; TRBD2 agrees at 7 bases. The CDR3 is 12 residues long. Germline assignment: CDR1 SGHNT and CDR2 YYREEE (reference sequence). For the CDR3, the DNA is TGCGCCAGCAGCCAAGCGGGGAACGAGCAGTACTTC. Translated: CASSQAGNEQYF.

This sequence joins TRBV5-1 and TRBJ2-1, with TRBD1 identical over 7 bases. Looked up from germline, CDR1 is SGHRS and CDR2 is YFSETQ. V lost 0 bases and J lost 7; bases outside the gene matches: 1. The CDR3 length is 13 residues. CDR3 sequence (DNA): TGCGCCAGCAGCTTGGGACAGGGAAATGAGCAGTTCTTC. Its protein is CASSLGQGNEQFF.

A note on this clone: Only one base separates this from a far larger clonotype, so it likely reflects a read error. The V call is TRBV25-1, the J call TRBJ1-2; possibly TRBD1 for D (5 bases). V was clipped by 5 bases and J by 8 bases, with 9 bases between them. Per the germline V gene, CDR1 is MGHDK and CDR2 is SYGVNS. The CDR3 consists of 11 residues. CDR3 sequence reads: CASSPQGGYTF. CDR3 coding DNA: TGTGCCAGCAGTCCCCAGGGCGGCTACACCTTC.

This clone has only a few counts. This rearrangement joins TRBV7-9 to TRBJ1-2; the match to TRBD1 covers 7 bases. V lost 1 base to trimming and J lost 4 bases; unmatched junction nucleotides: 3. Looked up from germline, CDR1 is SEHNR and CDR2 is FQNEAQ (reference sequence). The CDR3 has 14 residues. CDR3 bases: TGTGCCAGCAGCTTAGACGGGACAGTCTATGGCTACACCTTC. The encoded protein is CASSLDGTVYGYTF.

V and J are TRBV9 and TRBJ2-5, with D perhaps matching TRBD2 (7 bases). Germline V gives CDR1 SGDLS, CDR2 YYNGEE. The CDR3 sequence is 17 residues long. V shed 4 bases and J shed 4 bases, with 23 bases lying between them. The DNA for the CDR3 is TGTGCCAGCAGCTCCCGGGGGGCCCTAATAGGGGGAGAGACCCAGTACTTC. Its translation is CASSSRGALIGGETQYF.

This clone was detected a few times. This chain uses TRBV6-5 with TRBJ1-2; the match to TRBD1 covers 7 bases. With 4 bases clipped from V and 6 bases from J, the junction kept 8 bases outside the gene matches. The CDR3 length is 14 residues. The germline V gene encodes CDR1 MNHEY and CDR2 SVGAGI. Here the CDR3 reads CASSSFGQVDGYTF. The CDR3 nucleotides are TGTGCCAGCAGTTCATTCGGACAGGTGGATGGCTACACCTTC.

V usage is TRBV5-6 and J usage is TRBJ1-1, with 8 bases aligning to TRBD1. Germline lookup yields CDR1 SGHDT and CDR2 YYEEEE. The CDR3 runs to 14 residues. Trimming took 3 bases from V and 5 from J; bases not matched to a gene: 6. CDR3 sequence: CASSWDRFGTEAFF. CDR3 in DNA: TGTGCCAGCAGCTGGGACAGGTTTGGAACTGAAGCTTTCTTT.

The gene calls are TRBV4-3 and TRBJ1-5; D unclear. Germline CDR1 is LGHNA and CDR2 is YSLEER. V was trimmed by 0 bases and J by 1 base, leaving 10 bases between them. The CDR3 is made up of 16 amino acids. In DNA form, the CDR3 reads TGCGCCAGCAGCCAAGATTTGAGCCGGAGCAATCAGCCCCAGCATTTT. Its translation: CASSQDLSRSNQPQHF.